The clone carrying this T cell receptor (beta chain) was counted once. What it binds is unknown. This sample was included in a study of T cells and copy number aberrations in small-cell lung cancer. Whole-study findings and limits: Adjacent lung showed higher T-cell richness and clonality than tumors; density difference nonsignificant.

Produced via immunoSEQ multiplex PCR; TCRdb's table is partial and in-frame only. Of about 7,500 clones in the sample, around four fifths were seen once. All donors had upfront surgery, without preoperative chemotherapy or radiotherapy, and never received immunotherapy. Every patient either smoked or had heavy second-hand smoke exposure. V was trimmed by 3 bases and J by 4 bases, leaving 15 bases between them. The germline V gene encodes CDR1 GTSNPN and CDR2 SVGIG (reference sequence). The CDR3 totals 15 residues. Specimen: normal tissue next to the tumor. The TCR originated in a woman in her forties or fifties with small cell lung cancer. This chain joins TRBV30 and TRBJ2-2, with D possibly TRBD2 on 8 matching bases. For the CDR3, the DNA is TGTGCCTGGAGACGGGAGGGGGCGAGCACCGGGGAGCTGTTTTTT. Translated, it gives CAWRREGASTGELFF.